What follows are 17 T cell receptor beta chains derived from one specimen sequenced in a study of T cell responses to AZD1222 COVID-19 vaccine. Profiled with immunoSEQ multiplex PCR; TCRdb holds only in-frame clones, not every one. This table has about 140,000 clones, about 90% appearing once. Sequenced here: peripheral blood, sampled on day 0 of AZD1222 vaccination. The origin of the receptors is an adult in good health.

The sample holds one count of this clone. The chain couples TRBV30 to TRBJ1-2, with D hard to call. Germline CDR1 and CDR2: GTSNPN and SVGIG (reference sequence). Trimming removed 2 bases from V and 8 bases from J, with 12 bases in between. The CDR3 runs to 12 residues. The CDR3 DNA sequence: TGTGCCTGGAGTAGGGAAGCCGGCGGCTACACCTTC. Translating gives CAWSREAGGYTF. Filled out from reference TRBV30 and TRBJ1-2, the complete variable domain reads SQTIHQWPATLVQPVGSPLSLECTVEGTSNPNLYWYRQAAGRGLQLLFYSVGIGQISSEVPQNLSASRPQDRQFILSSKKLLLSDSGFYLCAWSREAGGYTFGSGTRLTVV.

CDR3 in amino acids: CASSPTGYGYTF. The CDR3 DNA sequence: TGTGCCAGCAGTCCAACAGGGTATGGCTACACCTTC. V gene TRBV27 combines with J gene TRBJ1-2; D is perhaps TRBD1 (6 bases). The germline V gene encodes CDR1 MNHEY and CDR2 SMNVEV (reference sequence). The V gene lost 5 bases and the J gene lost 5 bases, with 9 bases spanning the gap. This CDR3 spans 12 amino acids.

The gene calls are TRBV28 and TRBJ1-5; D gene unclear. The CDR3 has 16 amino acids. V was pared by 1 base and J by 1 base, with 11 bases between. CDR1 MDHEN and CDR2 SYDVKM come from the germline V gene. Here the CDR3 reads CASSLLLALSNQPQHF. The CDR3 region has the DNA TGTGCCAGCAGTTTATTGCTAGCCCTCAGCAATCAGCCCCAGCATTTT.

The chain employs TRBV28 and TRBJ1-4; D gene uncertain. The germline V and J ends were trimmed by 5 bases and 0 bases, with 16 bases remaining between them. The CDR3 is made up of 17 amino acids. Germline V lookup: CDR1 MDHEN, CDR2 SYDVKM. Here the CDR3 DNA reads TGTGCCAGCAGTCCCACTCGGACGGTTGCAACTAATGAAAAACTGTTTTTT. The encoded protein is CASSPTRTVATNEKLFF.

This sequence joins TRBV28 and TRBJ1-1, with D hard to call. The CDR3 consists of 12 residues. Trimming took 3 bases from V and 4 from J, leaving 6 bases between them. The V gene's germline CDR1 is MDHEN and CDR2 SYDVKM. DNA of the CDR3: TGTGCCAGCAGTTTGGTCAGCACTGAAGCTTTCTTT. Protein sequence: CASSLVSTEAFF.

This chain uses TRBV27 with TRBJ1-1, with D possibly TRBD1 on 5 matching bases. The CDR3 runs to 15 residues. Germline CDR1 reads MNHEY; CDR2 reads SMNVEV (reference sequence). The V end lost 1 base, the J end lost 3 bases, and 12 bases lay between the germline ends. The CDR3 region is CASSLFQGADTEAFF. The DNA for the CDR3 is TGTGCCAGCAGTTTATTCCAGGGTGCGGACACTGAAGCTTTCTTT.

The CDR3 DNA is TGTGCCAGCAGTTCGGACACATTCTATGGCTACACCTTC. Protein sequence: CASSSDTFYGYTF. The chain links TRBV28 to TRBJ1-2; tentatively, D is TRBD1 (5 bases). Trimming left V 4 bases short and J 4 bases short, with 10 bases between. The CDR3 loop spans 13 amino acids. Germline V gene data show CDR1 as MDHEN and CDR2 as SYDVKM.

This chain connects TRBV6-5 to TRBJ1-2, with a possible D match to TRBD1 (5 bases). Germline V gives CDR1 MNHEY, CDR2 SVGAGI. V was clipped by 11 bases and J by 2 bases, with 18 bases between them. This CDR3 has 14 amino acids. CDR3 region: CASDRGRANYGYTF. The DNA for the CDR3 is TGTGCCTCGGATCGGGGCAGGGCGAACTATGGCTACACCTTC.

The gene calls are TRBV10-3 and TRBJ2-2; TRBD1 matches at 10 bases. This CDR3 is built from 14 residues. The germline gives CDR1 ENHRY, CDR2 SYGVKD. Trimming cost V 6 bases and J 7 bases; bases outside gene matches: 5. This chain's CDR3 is CAIRTGGEGGELFF. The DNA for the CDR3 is TGTGCCATCAGGACAGGGGGCGAGGGCGGGGAGCTGTTTTTT.

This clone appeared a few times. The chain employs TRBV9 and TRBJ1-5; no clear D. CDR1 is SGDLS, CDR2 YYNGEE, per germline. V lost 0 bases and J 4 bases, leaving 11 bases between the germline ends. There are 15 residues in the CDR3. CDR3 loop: CASSVENSLNQPQHF. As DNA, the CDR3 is TGTGCCAGCAGCGTAGAAAACAGCCTAAATCAGCCCCAGCATTTT.

The DNA for the CDR3 is TGTGCCAGCAGCCGGAACAACTGGGAGACCCAGTACTTC. Amino acid sequence: CASSRNNWETQYF. The rearrangement joins TRBV5-6 to TRBJ2-5; D unresolved. Trimming removed 4 bases at V and 5 bases at J, with 12 bases between. Germline CDR1 SGHDT, CDR2 YYEEEE. This CDR3 comprises 13 residues.

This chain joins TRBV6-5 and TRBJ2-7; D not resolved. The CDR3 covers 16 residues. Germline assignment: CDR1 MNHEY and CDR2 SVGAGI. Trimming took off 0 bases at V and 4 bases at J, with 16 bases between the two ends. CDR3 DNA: TGTGCCAGCAGTTACTCGCTGTCGGGCAGTTCTTACGAGCAGTACTTC. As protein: CASSYSLSGSSYEQYF.

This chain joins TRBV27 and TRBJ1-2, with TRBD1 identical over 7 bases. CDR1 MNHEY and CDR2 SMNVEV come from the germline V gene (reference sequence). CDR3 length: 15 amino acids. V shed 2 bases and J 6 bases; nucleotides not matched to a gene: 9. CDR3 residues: CASSLEFDREHGYTF. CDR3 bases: TGTGCCAGCAGTTTAGAGTTCGACAGGGAACATGGCTACACCTTC.

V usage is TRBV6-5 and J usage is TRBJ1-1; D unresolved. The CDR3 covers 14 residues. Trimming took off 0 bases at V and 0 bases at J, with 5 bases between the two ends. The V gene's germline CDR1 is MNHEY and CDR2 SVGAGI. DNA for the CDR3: TGTGCCAGCAGTTACTCGGATATGAACACTGAAGCTTTCTTT. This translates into CASSYSDMNTEAFF.

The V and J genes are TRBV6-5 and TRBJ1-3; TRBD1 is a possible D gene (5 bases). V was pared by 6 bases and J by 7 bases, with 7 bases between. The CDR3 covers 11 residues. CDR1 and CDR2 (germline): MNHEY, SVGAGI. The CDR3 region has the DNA TGTGCCAGCAGAAAGGGGAACACCATATATTTT. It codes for CASRKGNTIYF.

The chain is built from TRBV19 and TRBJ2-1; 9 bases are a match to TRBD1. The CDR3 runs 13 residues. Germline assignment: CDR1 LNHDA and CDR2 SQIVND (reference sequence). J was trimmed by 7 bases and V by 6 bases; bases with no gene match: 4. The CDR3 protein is CASRQGATNEQFF. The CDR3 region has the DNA TGTGCCAGTAGACAGGGGGCAACTAATGAGCAGTTCTTC.

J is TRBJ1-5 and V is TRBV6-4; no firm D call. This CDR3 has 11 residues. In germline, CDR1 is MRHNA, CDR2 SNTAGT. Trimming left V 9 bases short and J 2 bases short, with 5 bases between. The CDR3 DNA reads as TGTGCCAGGAGGGGCAATCAGCCCCAGCATTTT. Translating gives CARRGNQPQHF.